The 14 T cell receptor beta chains in this list originate from one sample, sequenced in a study of blood T cells in healthy people across ages. Primers used in a second PCR of about 6 to 11 cycles were a sample-barcoded 5' primer and a J-beta primer mix. From the 5' RACE reads, TCRdb called clonotypes with MiXCR, one entry per CDR3 protein. The data hold some 700,000 distinct CDR3 sequences, with around 46% observed a single time. Sequences were obtained from blood. Source of these receptors: a woman aged 55-70 years in good health.

The gene calls are TRBV20-1 and TRBJ2-3, with 12 nucleotides matching TRBD2. V was pared by 2 bases and J by 9 bases, with 18 bases of the junction left unmatched. This CDR3 spans 18 amino acids. Germline values: CDR1 DFQATT, CDR2 SNEGSKA (reference sequence). The CDR3, as DNA: TGCAGTGCTAGACCACTAGCGGGGGGCCCGTTCGAGGAAACGACGCAGTATTTT. Translated, it gives CSARPLAGGPFEETTQYF.

The chain combines TRBV29-1 with TRBJ1-2; D unresolved. Germline V gene lookup returns CDR1 SQVTM and CDR2 ANQGSEA. The CDR3 runs to 13 residues. The germline V and J ends were trimmed by 6 bases and 2 bases, with 13 bases remaining between them. The CDR3 here is CSVADLGNYGYTF. The CDR3 DNA reads as TGCAGCGTGGCGGACTTGGGGAACTATGGCTACACCTTC.

Regarding this clonotype: A much larger clone differs from this one at a single base, so this may be a read error. J is TRBJ2-7 and V is TRBV7-2, with 7 bases identical to TRBD2. This CDR3 is built from 13 residues. J was trimmed by 10 bases and V by 5 bases; bases with no gene match: 11. The germline CDR1 and CDR2 sequences are SGHTA and FQGNSA. In DNA form, the CDR3 reads TGTGCCAGCAGCACGAGTACGGGAGGTTTCCAGTACTTC. Amino acid sequence: CASSTSTGGFQYF.

CDR3: CASIPLGTGGMGTEAFF. CDR3 DNA: TGTGCCAGCATACCTCTCGGGACAGGGGGCATGGGAACTGAAGCTTTCTTT. The chain carries TRBV11-2 and TRBJ1-1; 12 bases are a match to TRBD1. The CDR3 is 17 amino acids. J was trimmed by 5 bases and V by 7 bases; bases with no gene match: 14. Per the germline V gene, CDR1 is SGHAT and CDR2 is FQNNGV.

This clonotype was observed a handful of times. This sequence joins TRBV3-1 and TRBJ2-5, with a tentative D call TRBD2 (6 bases). The CDR3 has 16 residues. Trimming took 0 bases from V and 5 from J, leaving 16 bases between them. Germline V gives CDR1 LGHDT, CDR2 YNNKEL (reference sequence). The CDR3 DNA sequence: TGTGCCAGCAGCCAAGAGATAAGGACTACTGACGAGACCCAGTACTTC. It encodes CASSQEIRTTDETQYF.

The chain is built from TRBV10-3 and TRBJ2-1; TRBD2 is a possible D gene (6 bases). The germline gives CDR1 ENHRY, CDR2 SYGVKD. This CDR3 contains 15 residues. V was clipped by 9 bases and J by 0 bases, with 15 bases between them. The CDR3 DNA sequence: TGTGCCATGGCGGGACGGGCCCTCTCCTACAATGAGCAGTTCTTC. The encoded protein is CAMAGRALSYNEQFF.

The rearrangement links TRBV20-1 to TRBJ2-6, with 10 positions matching TRBD2. The V and J ends lost 1 base and 2 bases, in that order; junction bases with no gene match: 2. Germline V gene sequence: CDR1 DFQATT, CDR2 SNEGSKA (reference sequence). The CDR3 is made up of 16 amino acids. This CDR3 reads CSARASGRAGANVLTF. The CDR3 DNA reads TGCAGTGCTAGAGCTAGCGGGAGAGCTGGGGCCAACGTCCTGACTTTC.

In its sample, this clonotype was seen once. The genes are TRBV29-1 and TRBJ2-1, with TRBD2 matching 8 bases. CDR1 is SQVTM, CDR2 ANQGSEA, per germline. CDR3 size: 14 residues. V was pared by 3 bases and J by 7 bases, with 8 bases of the junction left unmatched. This CDR3 is CSVEVGGGPNEQFF. The CDR3 coding sequence is TGCAGCGTTGAGGTGGGCGGGGGGCCAAATGAGCAGTTCTTC.

This clonotype appeared a few times. The chain's CDR3 is CASSQDLGEGGYEQYF. The DNA of the CDR3 is TGTGCCAGCAGCCAAGATCTTGGGGAGGGCGGTTACGAGCAGTACTTC. V usage is TRBV4-2 and J usage is TRBJ2-7, with 7 bases that match TRBD2. Trimming removed 0 bases from V and 4 bases from J; junction bases left unmatched: 9. This CDR3 has 16 residues. Germline V CDR1 and CDR2: LGHNA, YNFKEQ.

This chain joins TRBV7-8 and TRBJ1-6; D is possibly TRBD1 (6 bases). V lost 4 bases and J 5 bases, leaving 12 bases between the germline ends. Germline V gives CDR1 SGHVS, CDR2 FQNEAQ. The CDR3 sequence is 15 residues long. CDR3 sequence reads: CASSYRQDHNSPLHF. For the CDR3, the DNA is TGTGCCAGCAGCTACAGACAGGATCATAATTCACCCCTCCACTTT.

This clonotype was recorded at least ten times. CDR3 in DNA: TGCGCCAGCAGTCGGGGAGGAGGCGCATACAATGAGCAGTTCTTC. Translating it yields CASSRGGGAYNEQFF. The chain links TRBV5-1 to TRBJ2-1; D perhaps matches TRBD2 (6 bases). The CDR3 consists of 15 residues. Trimming removed 5 bases from V and 4 bases from J, with 16 bases in between. Germline CDR1 and CDR2: SGHRS and YFSETQ.

J is TRBJ2-5 and V is TRBV20-1, with D possibly matching TRBD2 (6 bases). The J call may not be correct, given that the DNA end is closer to TRBJ2-7. Germline V CDR1 and CDR2: DFQATT, SNEGSKA (reference sequence). The CDR3 has 13 residues. This CDR3 reads CSARRDRIYEQYF. The CDR3 DNA follows: TGCAGTGCTCGGAGGGACCGCATTTACGAGCAGTACTTC.

The rearrangement links TRBV6-2 or TRBV6-3 to TRBJ2-7; D is unresolved. The CDR3 has 12 residues. Trimming shortened V by 5 bases and J by 3 bases, and 8 bases separated the two germline ends. The V gene's germline CDR1 is MNHEY and CDR2 SVGEGT. CDR3 protein: CASSALNYEQYF. The CDR3 DNA reads as TGTGCCAGCAGTGCACTGAACTACGAGCAGTACTTC.

J is TRBJ2-3 and V is TRBV28; D uncertain. The CDR3 runs to 13 residues. Per the germline V gene, CDR1 is MDHEN and CDR2 is SYDVKM. V lost 6 bases, J lost 0 bases, and 7 bases lay in between. CDR3 loop: CASRTTSTDTQYF. CDR3 nucleotides: TGTGCCAGCAGAACCACTAGCACAGATACGCAGTATTTT.